Listed here are 9 T cell receptor beta chains from one sample, sequenced in a study of OX40 agonist ivuxolimab in advanced cancers. Repertoires were generated with immunoSEQ multiplex PCR, while TCRdb's copy carries only in-frame clones and drops some. Seen here are about 20,000 clones, 86% observed once, and the top ten hold more than 10%. Sequenced material: CD4+ or CD8+ T cells sorted from blood, taken in a trial of the OX40 agonist ivuxolimab. The receptor source for this set is an adult with an advanced solid tumor such as melanoma, head and neck, liver or kidney cancer.

The chain couples TRBV6-5 to TRBJ1-1; no reliable D call. Germline CDR1 is MNHEY and CDR2 is SVGAGI. The CDR3 runs to 14 residues. Trimming took 2 bases from V and 1 from J, leaving 8 bases between them. This chain's CDR3 is CASSYAGPNTEAFF. In nucleotides, the CDR3 is TGTGCCAGCAGTTACGCCGGACCGAACACTGAAGCTTTCTTT.

Written as DNA, the CDR3 is TGTGCCAGCAGTCCAACCAGGGGGCAGGGTGAGACCCAGTACTTC. It yields the protein CASSPTRGQGETQYF. The J gene is TRBJ2-5, the V gene TRBV6-6; TRBD1 aligns across 8 bases. This CDR3 has 15 residues. CDR1 MNHNY and CDR2 SVGAGI come from the germline V gene (reference sequence). V shed 5 bases and J 5 bases; nucleotides not matched to a gene: 10.

This sequence joins TRBV11-2 and TRBJ2-1; the D gene is possibly TRBD2 (7 bases). Germline assignment: CDR1 SGHAT and CDR2 FQNNGV. This CDR3 has 15 residues. Trimming cost V 2 bases and J 6 bases, with 14 bases left between them. The CDR3 region is CASSLRGGAFNEQFF. In DNA form, the CDR3 reads TGTGCCAGCAGCTTACGTGGGGGGGCGTTCAATGAGCAGTTCTTC.

The chain has TRBV4-1 and TRBJ1-5; D remains ambiguous. Germline CDR1 is MGHRA and CDR2 is YSYEKL. V was trimmed by 4 bases and J by 3 bases, leaving 19 bases between them. The CDR3 length is 17 residues. Here the CDR3 reads CASSPADLPATNQPQHF. Here the CDR3 DNA reads TGCGCCAGCAGCCCCGCGGACTTGCCAGCAACCAATCAGCCCCAGCATTTT.

This rearrangement joins TRBV18 to TRBJ2-1; D remains ambiguous. The CDR3 sequence is 15 residues long. V was trimmed by 3 bases and J by 8 bases, leaving 17 bases between them. CDR1 is KGHSH, CDR2 LQKENI, per germline. The CDR3 loop reads CASSPRGEIFYEQFF. In nucleotides, the CDR3 is TGTGCCAGCTCACCCCGTGGGGAAATCTTCTATGAGCAGTTCTTC.

This clone occurred once. The chain recombines TRBV13 with TRBJ2-1; D possibly corresponds to TRBD2 (6 bases). With 4 bases removed from V and 9 bases from J, the gap between germline ends came to 13 bases. The CDR3 has 13 amino acids. The germline V gene has CDR1 PRHDT and CDR2 FYEKMQ (reference sequence). CDR3 loop: CASSSDPEGEQFF. DNA for the CDR3: TGTGCCAGCAGCTCCGATCCGGAGGGTGAGCAGTTCTTC.

Turning to this clone: This likely came from a read error, as a far larger clone is one base away. The chain is built from TRBV5-5 and TRBJ1-5, with D possibly being TRBD1 (5 bases). In germline, CDR1 is SGHKS, CDR2 YYEKEE (reference sequence). CDR3 length: 14 amino acids. The CDR3 DNA reads as TGTGCCCGCAGCCTGGGGGGGGGCAATCAGCCCCAGCATTTT. Protein: CARSLGGGNQPQHF.

The chain employs TRBV28 and TRBJ1-1; no clear D gene. The CDR3 totals 10 residues. Trimming took off 10 bases at V and 1 base at J, with 4 bases between the two ends. Germline loops: CDR1 MDHEN, CDR2 SYDVKM. The CDR3: CATSNTEAFF. DNA for the CDR3: TGTGCCACGTCGAACACTGAAGCTTTCTTT.

The chain recombines TRBV5-1 with TRBJ2-7, with TRBD1 identical over 7 bases. V lost 0 bases to trimming and J lost 6 bases; unmatched junction nucleotides: 12. CDR3 length equals 16 residues. Germline lookup yields CDR1 SGHRS and CDR2 YFSETQ. CDR3 sequence (DNA): TGCGCCAGCAGCTTGGAAGGGTGGGACAGCGCTGGCGAGCAGTACTTC. Its translation is CASSLEGWDSAGEQYF. The complete variable domain, with remaining parts taken from reference TRBV5-1 and TRBJ2-7, reads KAGVTQTPRYLIKTRGQQVTLSCSPISGHRSVSWYQQTPGQGLQFLFEYFSETQRNKGNFPGRFSGRQFSNSRSEMNVSTLELGDSALYLCASSLEGWDSAGEQYFGPGTRLTVT.